This is a list of T cell receptor beta chains from one sample in a study of response to subunit inactivated influenza vaccine. TCRdb analysed the RT-PCR reads with MiXCR anew, one entry per CDR3 protein. Of approximately 500,000 distinct CDR3 sequences detected, under 30% appear once; the ten largest clones hold 2.8%. These sequences were also reported in another study, on T cells expressing NK-cell markers.

The sequences come from CD4+ T cells sorted from PBMCs, collected about 13 days after vaccination. The source of these receptors is a man in his forties or fifties who received an inactivated influenza vaccine. Both conserved end residues are part of each CDR3. D genes are given only for firm matches. Not every row has a clone size; where given, it reads once, few, many or a size class.

size,D,V,J,DNA,CDR3
many,TRBD2,TRBV5-1,TRBJ2-5,TGCGCCAGCAGCTTGAACGGGGGGAGGTCAGAGACCCAGTACTTC,CASSLNGGRSETQYF
.,TRBD2,TRBV6-2/TRBV6-3,TRBJ2-5,TGTGCCAGCAGTAGGTCCCGACTAGCACAAGAGACCCAGTACTTC,CASSRSRLAQETQYF
many,.,TRBV4-3,TRBJ1-5,TGCGCCAGCAGCCACGTATTCACCTCGGGGAATCAGCCCCAGCATTTT,CASSHVFTSGNQPQHF
.,TRBD2,TRBV6-1,TRBJ2-1,TGTGCCAGCAGTCCCAGCGGCGGTAGCGGGGGATACAATGAGCAGTTCTTC,CASSPSGGSGGYNEQFF
.,TRBD1,TRBV20-1,TRBJ2-5,TGCAGTGCTAGGACCCGACAGGGCGGGGAGACCCAGTACTTC,CSARTRQGGETQYF
.,.,TRBV20-1,TRBJ1-2,TGCAGTGCTAGATTGGGCCACACAACGAGGGGCTATGGCTACACCTTC,CSARLGHTTRGYGYTF
.,.,TRBV2,TRBJ2-3,TGTGCCAGCAGGGAGGGTACACCCAGCACAGATACGCAGTATTTT,CASREGTPSTDTQYF
few,TRBD1,TRBV18,TRBJ1-1,TGTGCCAGTTGGGACAGGGCCGGCAACACTGAAGCTTTCTTT,CASWDRAGNTEAFF
.,.,TRBV7-2,TRBJ2-7,TGTGCCAGCAGCTTAGTCCAGGGTCTAAACGAGCAGTACTTC,CASSLVQGLNEQYF
many,.,TRBV12-3/TRBV12-4,TRBJ1-5,TGTGCCAGCAGCCAAGCTCGGGACGGGCAGCCCCAGCATTTT,CASSQARDGQPQHF
few,.,TRBV24-1,TRBJ2-3,TGTGCCACCAGTGACGCCAACACAGATACGCAGTATTTT,CATSDANTDTQYF
.,TRBD2,TRBV12-3/TRBV12-4,TRBJ2-3,TGTGCCAGCAGTTTCGGTAGCGGGAGGGGTAGGACGCAGTATTTT,CASSFGSGRGRTQYF
.,.,TRBV6-6,TRBJ1-5,TGTGCCAGCAGTTACGGACAGCATCAGCCCCAGCATTTT,CASSYGQHQPQHF
many,TRBD2,TRBV5-1,TRBJ2-2,TGCGCCAGCAGCGAGGGGACTACGGGAGGCGGGGAGCTGTTTTTT,CASSEGTTGGGELFF
few,TRBD1,TRBV19,TRBJ1-6,TGTGCCAGTACCCGGACAGGGTTGTCACCCCTCCACTTT,CASTRTGLSPLHF
.,.,TRBV20-1,TRBJ2-1,TGCAGTGCTAGGACCGCATACAATGAGCAGTTCTTC,CSARTAYNEQFF
.,TRBD2,TRBV4-1,TRBJ2-1,TGCGCCAGCAGCCACTCTCTAGCGGGGAGGATTGATGAGCAGTTCTTC,CASSHSLAGRIDEQFF
few,TRBD1,TRBV7-9,TRBJ2-1,TGTGCCAGCAGCACGCTCCCCGGGACAGGGGACAATGAGCAGTTCTTC,CASSTLPGTGDNEQFF
.,.,TRBV5-8,TRBJ2-1,TGTGCCAGCAGCTTGCCTAGGGGGGACGCCTACAATGAGCAGTTCTTC,CASSLPRGDAYNEQFF
.,.,TRBV4-2,TRBJ1-4,TGTGCCAGCAGCCAAGAAACCCAACAGGTGCATGAAAAACTGTTTTTT,CASSQETQQVHEKLFF
.,.,TRBV29-1,TRBJ2-7,TGCAGCGTTTCGCTCCAAGTCAGGGGCGAGCAGTACTTC,CSVSLQVRGEQYF
.,.,TRBV5-1,TRBJ2-6,TGCGCCAGCAGCTTGGCTTTAAACAGTGTCTCTGGGGCCAACGTCCTGACTTTC,CASSLALNSVSGANVLTF
.,TRBD2,TRBV7-2,TRBJ2-7,TGTGCCAGCAGCTTAGTCCCCCGCGGGGGGGCATACGAGCAGTACTTC,CASSLVPRGGAYEQYF
few,.,TRBV9,TRBJ1-4,TGTGCCAGCAGCGTAGGAACTAATGAAAAACTGTTTTTT,CASSVGTNEKLFF
many,.,TRBV28,TRBJ2-7,TGTGCCAGCAGTGCACCGGGACATATCTCCTACGAGCAGTACTTC,CASSAPGHISYEQYF
few,TRBD2,TRBV5-1,TRBJ2-1,TGCGCCAGCAGCTTGGTACGGGAGGGAGTCAATGAGCAGTTCTTC,CASSLVREGVNEQFF
few,TRBD2,TRBV7-9,TRBJ2-3,TGTGCCAGCAGCAAGGGACTAGTGAACACAGATACGCAGTATTTT,CASSKGLVNTDTQYF
.,.,TRBV7-9,TRBJ2-5,TGTGCCAGCAGCTTAGCGCTTTGGGGCGAGGAGACCCAGTACTTC,CASSLALWGEETQYF
.,TRBD2,TRBV28,TRBJ2-7,TGTGCCAGCCGGGGGGTCGTGGGGGGAAACTACGAGCAGTACTTC,CASRGVVGGNYEQYF
.,TRBD1,TRBV7-2,TRBJ2-3,TGTGCCAGCAGCTTACAACAGGGGGCCACAGATACGCAGTATTTT,CASSLQQGATDTQYF
few,.,TRBV29-1,TRBJ1-4,TGCAGCGTTGGCGACACGGGACGGAAACTGTTTTTT,CSVGDTGRKLFF
.,.,TRBV6-2/TRBV6-3,TRBJ1-5,TGTGCCAGCAGACCAGCGAACAGGGTTGGCAATCAGCCCCAGCATTTT,CASRPANRVGNQPQHF
.,.,TRBV20-1,TRBJ1-2,TGCAGTGCTAGAGATTGGGCGGTTAACTATGGCTACACCTTC,CSARDWAVNYGYTF
many,.,TRBV7-9,TRBJ2-3,TGTGCCAGCAGCTTAGGCTTGGCAACAGATACGCAGTATTTT,CASSLGLATDTQYF
.,.,TRBV19,TRBJ2-5,TGTGCCAGTAGTATATACACCCAGGGCCCAGAGACCCAGTACTTC,CASSIYTQGPETQYF
few,.,TRBV7-9,TRBJ2-3,TGTGCCAGCAGCGACCCAGGGGGACTCCCGTATTTT,CASSDPGGLPYF
.,.,TRBV20-1,TRBJ1-1,TGCAGTGCTATGATTCAAACAAACACTGAAGCTTTCTTT,CSAMIQTNTEAFF
once,.,TRBV7-6,TRBJ2-6,TGTGCCAGCAGCTTATGGAGGTCTGCTGGGGCCAACGTCCTGACTTTC,CASSLWRSAGANVLTF
.,.,TRBV7-8,TRBJ2-2,TGTGCCAGCAGCTCTCGGATGGGTAGGACCGGGGAGCTGTTTTTT,CASSSRMGRTGELFF
few,.,TRBV29-1,TRBJ1-1,TGCAGCGTGAGGGACGGAGAAAGAGAAGCTTTCTTT,CSVRDGEREAFF
many,.,TRBV6-2/TRBV6-3,TRBJ2-1,TGTGCCAGCAGTTACTCCGGGCCCCGCCGCCCCAATGAGCAGTTCTTC,CASSYSGPRRPNEQFF
few,.,TRBV7-8,TRBJ2-5,TGTGCCAGCAGCTTACCAAGGACTGAAGAGACCCAGTACTTC,CASSLPRTEETQYF
few,.,TRBV11-2,TRBJ2-1,TGTGCCAGCAGCTTGAGGGGAAACTCCTACAATGAGCAGTTCTTC,CASSLRGNSYNEQFF
.,TRBD2,TRBV7-9,TRBJ2-1,TGTGCCAGCAGCTGGTTACTAGCGGGAGTAAATGAGCAGTTCTTC,CASSWLLAGVNEQFF
.,.,TRBV20-1,TRBJ2-3,TGCAGTGCAAGGGACCCTAGGGTACCCCGTTCGCAGTATTTT,CSARDPRVPRSQYF
.,TRBD1,TRBV12-3/TRBV12-4,TRBJ2-5,TGTGCCAGCACCCACAGGGGCCGGGAGACCCAGTACTTC,CASTHRGRETQYF
.,TRBD2,TRBV6-1,TRBJ2-2,TGTGCCAGCAGTCCTTGGGTAGCGGGAGTGGACGGGGAGCTGTTTTTT,CASSPWVAGVDGELFF
.,TRBD2,TRBV20-1,TRBJ2-3,TGCAGTTTGGGAGCGAGACTAGCCGGGAACACAGATACGCAGTATTTT,CSLGARLAGNTDTQYF
.,.,TRBV5-5,TRBJ1-1,TGTGCCAGCAGCTTCTCGGGACACCTGAACACTGAAGCTTTCTTT,CASSFSGHLNTEAFF
.,.,TRBV30,TRBJ1-4,TGTGCCTGGAGTGTATTTTTGGGGGTTAATGAAAAACTGTTTTTT,CAWSVFLGVNEKLFF
.,TRBD1,TRBV12-3/TRBV12-4,TRBJ2-2,TGTGCCAGCAGTTTTGGGACAGGGTCGGGGGAGCTGTTTTTT,CASSFGTGSGELFF
.,.,TRBV7-9,TRBJ1-1,TGTGCCAGCAGCTTAGAAGCCGGGGGCTCTGAAGCTTTCTTT,CASSLEAGGSEAFF
few,TRBD1,TRBV6-2/TRBV6-3,TRBJ2-1,TGTGCCAGCGGGCGACAGGGGGTAGAGCAGTTCTTC,CASGRQGVEQFF
few,.,TRBV20-1,TRBJ2-1,TGCAGTGCTAGTCGCTGGAGCTCCTACAATGAGCAGTTCTTC,CSASRWSSYNEQFF
once,TRBD1,TRBV5-8,TRBJ2-5,TGTGCCAGCAGGATGGGACAGGGAAAAGAGACCCAGTACTTC,CASRMGQGKETQYF
few,.,TRBV24-1,TRBJ2-2,TGTGCCACCCACCCAGGGAGTACGAGCACCGGGGAGCTGTTTTTT,CATHPGSTSTGELFF
.,TRBD2,TRBV11-1,TRBJ2-7,TGTGCCAGCAGCCTAGCCGGGACTAGCCATTCAGGCGAGCAGTACTTC,CASSLAGTSHSGEQYF
.,TRBD2,TRBV20-1,TRBJ2-7,TGCAGTGCCTGGGGACTAGCGGGAAGTTTCACCTACGAGCAGTACTTC,CSAWGLAGSFTYEQYF
.,TRBD2,TRBV6-2/TRBV6-3,TRBJ2-7,TGTGCCAGCAGTTACACACCCTTGACTAGCGGGAGCTACGAGCAGTACTTC,CASSYTPLTSGSYEQYF